This T cell receptor beta chain was captured in a study of cytomegalovirus exposure and HLA in healthy donors. Whole-study results and caveats: Sequencing depth across donors, presence/absence analyses assumed, was roughly uniform. Analysis was carried out at a later point, and it linked a missense DCLRE1C variant to TCR beta V- and J-gene trimming.

This clone was counted between two and nine times. Its specificity is unknown. Vbeta (60) and Jbeta (13) primers were used in the PCR. Some clones are missing from TCRdb's copy, which holds only in-frame ones; the method was immunoSEQ multiplex PCR. The sample yields about 100,000 clones, roughly 80% seen once. Germline trimming cut 2 bases from V and 4 bases from J; bases unmatched to any gene: 3. Looked up from germline, CDR1 is GTSNPN and CDR2 is SVGIG (reference sequence). The CDR3 runs 13 residues. The chain couples TRBV30 to TRBJ2-5, with 8 nucleotides matching TRBD1. The sample comprised PBMCs. The TCR sequence derives from a man in his forties or fifties in good health and CMV-seronegative. CDR3 bases: TGTGCCTGGAGTCCTCAGGGGGCAGAGACCCAGTACTTC. Residues: CAWSPQGAETQYF.